This TCR beta chain was recovered during a study of neurological immune-mediated disorders. This clonotype was recorded at least ten times. Trimming cost V 5 bases and J 1 base; bases outside gene matches: 8. The CDR3 has 15 residues. In germline, CDR1 is DFQATT, CDR2 SNEGSKA (reference sequence). MiXCR, run by TCRdb on the 5' RACE reads, gives a single entry per CDR3 protein. The sample includes tens of thousands of distinct CDR3 sequences, less than 5.5% of them seen just once. The specimen was PBMCs. This sequence originates from a young man with multiple sclerosis. The chain combines TRBV20-1 with TRBJ2-4, with TRBD2 matching 7 bases. DNA of the CDR3: TGCAGTGCTTTTAGCGGGCGAGCCGCCAAAAACATTCAGTACTTC. Protein: CSAFSGRAAKNIQYF.